This T cell receptor beta chain emerged from a study of human T cells and chemical hapten exposure. Time point indicated: pre-sensitization, week 0. Treatment meaning: therapeutic diphenylcyclopropenone sensitization with weekly scalp DPC. Donation of samples came from alopecia patients who were 18 to 70 years old and suitable for DPC. TCRdb redid the calling of the RACE reads with MiXCR, one entry per CDR3 protein. The table has 190,000 or so distinct CDR3 sequences, around 30% seen once. This clonotype was picked up a small number of times. Antigen unknown. Overall study results and limits: Given that the donors had alopecia, their immune response may differ from that seen in healthy people. Relative to control repertoires, expanded TCRs gave rise to significantly more large CDR3 similarity clusters.

Trimming pared 8 bases from V and 5 bases from J, leaving 12 bases between. Germline V gene lookup returns CDR1 MDHEN and CDR2 SYDVKM. The CDR3 contains 13 residues. Sequenced here: whole blood, sampled in connection with sensitization to the hapten diphenylcyclopropenone (DPC). This rearrangement joins TRBV28 to TRBJ1-4; a possible D gene is TRBD1 (5 bases). The origin of this receptor is a woman aged 25 to 45 with alopecia areata. Some clones in this sample may be carry-over from other donors' samples. CDR3 amino acids: CASATEGNEKLFF. DNA of the CDR3: TGTGCCAGCGCAACAGAGGGGAATGAAAAACTGTTTTTT.